This record covers a single TCR beta chain. The CDR3 totals 18 residues. The germline V gene encodes CDR1 MDHEN and CDR2 SYDVKM. After removal of 4 bases from V and 0 bases from J, the junction contained 11 bases not matched to a gene. Clones were sequenced by immunoSEQ multiplex PCR, and TCRdb holds only the in-frame ones, with some missing. This sample has around 310,000 clones, with approximately 90% found just once. The data originate from a study of blood T cell repertoires in COVID-19. Study at large: COVID-19 samples, acute and convalescent, were from the United States, Italy and Spain. The analysed material was cDNA or gDNA that came from T cells, B-cell-depleted T cells, or PBMCs.

Seattle participants joined during active infection and were tracked over time. The sequenced sample was peripheral blood. The V gene is TRBV28, the J gene TRBJ2-2, with 7 bases lining up with TRBD1. This receptor was obtained from a woman in her twenties or thirties with COVID-19, enrolled during active disease. The CDR3 DNA is TGTGCCAGCAGTTCCTACAGGGGAGCCGCTACGAACACCGGGGAGCTGTTTTTT. Its translation: CASSSYRGAATNTGELFF. The full variable domain, its missing parts supplied by reference TRBV28 and TRBJ2-2, is DVKVTQSSRYLVKRTGEKVFLECVQDMDHENMFWYRQDPGLGLRLIYFSYDVKMKEKGDIPEGYSVSREKKERFSLILESASTNQTSMYLCASSSYRGAATNTGELFFGEGSRLTVL.